This T cell receptor (beta chain) appears in the sequencing data of a study of T-cell memory formation after mild COVID-19. Study results and caveats: Clones shrinking from day 15 to 85 showed even CD4/CD8 mixes; later expanders tilted CD4+.

Concerning this clonotype itself: The antigen is unknown.

MiXCR was run by TCRdb on the 5' RACE reads, yielding one entry per CDR3 protein. The sample holds around 90,000 distinct CDR3 sequences, about an eighth seen once. The germline V and J ends were trimmed by 3 bases and 5 bases, with 20 bases remaining between them. The CDR3 runs 17 residues. In germline, CDR1 is SGHVS, CDR2 FNYEAQ. The source of this sequence is an adult woman who had mild COVID-19 (a few samples of this study predate the infection). Cell type and time point are not known. The chain carries TRBV7-6 and TRBJ2-1; weak D call: TRBD2 (6 bases). Sequencing used PBMCs or a T cell subset sorted from them (not recorded which). CDR3 coding DNA: TGTGCCAGCAGCTTGCGGAGGGCCAACTTCCAAGACAATGAGCAGTTCTTC. It translates to CASSLRRANFQDNEQFF.